A selection of T cell receptor beta chains follows, all from one sample in a study of cytomegalovirus exposure and HLA in healthy donors. Libraries were prepared by immunoSEQ multiplex PCR; TCRdb keeps only in-frame clonotypes and omits some of them. The sample lists over 45,000 clones, 88% seen once, with 6.7% in the top ten. Sequenced: PBMCs. These receptors all come from a woman aged 25 to 39 in good health and CMV-seronegative. Each CDR3 is given with its conserved first and last residue. A D gene is named only where the DNA matches it firmly. Clone size is shown for a subset of rows, as once, few, many or a class of expanded clone.

TRBJ2-7 | NA | TRBD1 | TRBV7-6 | CASSPRTGDEQYF | TGTGCCAGCAGCCCAAGGACAGGGGACGAGCAGTACTTC
TRBJ2-7 | NA | TRBD1 | TRBV6-1 | CASSEPTGGSYEQYF | TGTGCCAGCAGTGAACCCACAGGGGGCTCCTACGAGCAGTACTTC
TRBJ2-7 | NA | NA | TRBV28 | CASRKMTGSYEQYF | TGTGCCAGCAGGAAGATGACAGGCTCCTACGAGCAGTACTTC
TRBJ2-1 | NA | NA | TRBV2 | CASRKGPSSYNEQFF | TGTGCCAGCCGGAAGGGGCCATCCTCCTACAATGAGCAGTTCTTC
TRBJ1-1 | NA | NA | TRBV15 | CATSRDRGGAEAFF | TGTGCCACCAGCAGAGATCGGGGTGGCGCTGAAGCTTTCTTT
TRBJ2-1 | NA | NA | TRBV10-1 | CASSDPGSLRNEQFF | TGCGCCAGCAGCGACCCTGGGAGTCTTAGGAATGAGCAGTTCTTC
TRBJ2-7 | NA | TRBD2 | TRBV6-1 | CASSVGLADRRYEQYF | TGTGCCAGCAGTGTGGGACTAGCGGACCGGAGGTACGAGCAGTACTTC
TRBJ1-5 | NA | NA | TRBV9 | CASSHRGEGQPQHF | TGTGCCAGCTCGCACCGCGGGGAGGGGCAGCCCCAGCATTTT
TRBJ2-7 | NA | TRBD1 | TRBV5-4 | CASSLDRGFEQYF | TGTGCCAGCAGCTTGGACAGGGGGTTCGAGCAGTACTTC
TRBJ2-7 | NA | NA | TRBV11-2 | CASSLEGPGYEQYF | TGTGCCAGCAGCTTAGAAGGTCCAGGTTACGAGCAGTACTTC
TRBJ2-2 | NA | TRBD1 | TRBV10-1 | CASSEGTGGPGELFF | TGCGCCAGCAGTGAAGGGACAGGGGGTCCCGGGGAGCTGTTTTTT
TRBJ2-7 | NA | TRBD1 | TRBV27 | CASSLKHGTGTYWEQYF | TGTGCCAGCAGTCTCAAACATGGGACAGGGACATATTGGGAGCAGTACTTC
TRBJ2-3 | NA | TRBD1 | TRBV27 | CASSSPTGAKSTDTQYF | TGTGCCAGCAGTTCACCAACAGGGGCGAAGAGCACAGATACGCAGTATTTT
TRBJ2-7 | NA | TRBD2 | TRBV5-1 | CASSSYAAPSGSSSEQYF | TGCGCCAGCAGCAGCTATGCCGCGCCTAGCGGGAGTTCGAGCGAGCAGTACTTC
TRBJ1-2 | NA | NA | TRBV4-3 | CASSQVFSQGHGYTF | TGCGCCAGCAGCCAAGTGTTCAGCCAGGGGCATGGCTACACCTTC
TRBJ2-3 | NA | NA | TRBV4-1 | CASSHYSSADGTDTQYF | TGCGCCAGCAGCCACTACTCTTCAGCGGATGGCACAGATACGCAGTATTTT
TRBJ2-7 | NA | TRBD2 | TRBV5-1 | CASSLAGLSYEQYF | TGCGCCAGCAGCTTAGCGGGACTTAGCTACGAGCAGTACTTC
TRBJ1-2 | NA | NA | TRBV29-1 | CSVLSNFNYGYTF | TGCAGCGTTCTCAGTAATTTTAACTATGGCTACACCTTC
TRBJ2-7 | NA | NA | TRBV7-2 | CASSLGGRAYEQYF | TGTGCCAGCAGCTTAGGTGGCAGGGCGTACGAGCAGTACTTC
TRBJ1-1 | NA | NA | TRBV28 | CASSFTEPNTEAFF | TGTGCCAGCAGTTTTACAGAACCCAACACTGAAGCTTTCTTT
TRBJ2-3 | NA | NA | TRBV7-2 | CASSLGASETTDTQYF | TGTGCCAGCAGCTTAGGGGCTAGCGAGACCACAGATACGCAGTATTTT
TRBJ2-7 | NA | NA | TRBV19 | CASSIGQASYEQYF | TGTGCCAGTAGTATAGGACAGGCCTCCTACGAGCAGTACTTC
TRBJ2-3 | NA | TRBD2 | TRBV2 | CASRGGTVSTDTQYF | TGTGCCAGCCGGGGGGGGACGGTGAGCACAGATACGCAGTATTTT
TRBJ2-1 | once | TRBD2 | TRBV7-2 | CASSLGTSGRRLGNEQFF | TGTGCCAGCAGCTTAGGGACTAGCGGGAGGAGGCTTGGGAATGAGCAGTTCTTC
TRBJ1-1 | NA | NA | TRBV28 | CAFRNTEAFF | TGTGCCTTTCGTAACACTGAAGCTTTCTTT
TRBJ1-1 | NA | TRBD1 | TRBV7-2 | CATLWDRAGNTEAFF | TGTGCCACCTTGTGGGACAGGGCCGGGAACACTGAAGCTTTCTTT
TRBJ2-5 | NA | NA | TRBV9 | CASSVGGGLQETQYF | TGTGCCAGCAGCGTAGGAGGGGGACTACAAGAGACCCAGTACTTC
TRBJ2-7 | NA | TRBD1 | TRBV10-2 | CASSSTGGLSSYEQYF | TGCGCCAGCAGTTCCACAGGGGGGCTTAGTAGTTACGAGCAGTACTTC
TRBJ1-5 | once | NA | TRBV28 | CASSWPPGGPYSNQPQHF | TGTGCCAGCAGTTGGCCCCCGGGGGGGCCCTATAGCAATCAGCCCCAGCATTTT
TRBJ2-2 | NA | NA | TRBV27 | CASRVYGDTGELFF | TGTGCCTCCAGGGTATATGGGGACACCGGGGAGCTGTTTTTT
TRBJ1-3 | NA | NA | TRBV14 | CASSPGSSSGNTIYF | TGTGCCAGCAGCCCAGGCAGCTCCTCTGGAAACACCATATATTTT
TRBJ2-1 | NA | NA | TRBV6-1 | CASSDGGLSYNEQFF | TGTGCCAGCAGTGATGGAGGACTCTCCTACAATGAGCAGTTCTTC
TRBJ2-7 | NA | TRBD1 | TRBV11-2 | CASSLGTGGPSSYEQYF | TGTGCCAGCAGCTTAGGGACAGGGGGTCCCAGCTCCTACGAGCAGTACTTC
TRBJ1-1 | NA | NA | TRBV11-2 | CASRRPGQRNTEAFF | TGTGCCAGCCGCCGACCGGGACAAAGGAACACTGAAGCTTTCTTT
TRBJ1-3 | NA | NA | TRBV11-2 | CASSSFGGSGNTIYF | TGTGCCAGCAGTAGCTTTGGCGGCTCTGGAAACACCATATATTTT
TRBJ2-7 | NA | TRBD2 | TRBV28 | CASSLGTLLGRPGLAGTYEQYF | TGTGCCAGCAGTTTAGGCACCCTCCTCGGGAGGCCGGGACTAGCGGGAACATACGAGCAGTACTTC
TRBJ2-5 | NA | TRBD1 | TRBV14 | CASSQDRTGGLQETQYF | TGTGCCAGCAGCCAAGATCGAACAGGGGGCCTCCAAGAGACCCAGTACTTC
TRBJ2-5 | NA | TRBD2 | TRBV29-1 | CSVPGLAGGTQYF | TGCAGCGTCCCGGGACTAGCGGGAGGGACCCAGTACTTC
TRBJ2-1 | NA | TRBD2 | TRBV9 | CASSVRREVGNEQFF | TGTGCCAGCAGCGTACGGCGGGAGGTGGGCAATGAGCAGTTCTTC
TRBJ1-1 | NA | NA | TRBV18 | CASSAQGSSTEAFF | TGTGCCAGCTCAGCCCAGGGGAGTAGCACTGAAGCTTTCTTT
TRBJ2-3 | NA | TRBD2 | TRBV27 | CASSLRERGTDTQYF | TGTGCCAGCAGTTTGCGGGAGAGAGGCACAGATACGCAGTATTTT
TRBJ1-2 | NA | TRBD1 | TRBV6-5 | CASSLNPGGKDGYTF | TGTGCCAGCAGCCTTAATCCAGGGGGAAAAGATGGCTACACCTTC
TRBJ2-5 | NA | TRBD1 | TRBV5-8 | CASFRQGVYQETQYF | TGTGCCAGCTTTAGACAGGGAGTGTACCAAGAGACCCAGTACTTC
TRBJ1-2 | NA | NA | TRBV10-3 | CAISPQKTGFYGYTF | TGTGCCATCAGTCCTCAAAAAACAGGGTTCTATGGCTACACCTTC
TRBJ2-3 | medium-sized | NA | TRBV11-2 | CASSIGDTQYF | TGTGCCAGCAGCATCGGGGATACGCAGTATTTT
TRBJ2-1 | NA | NA | TRBV5-1 | CASSSRVDNEQFF | TGCGCCAGCAGCTCGCGTGTAGACAATGAGCAGTTCTTC